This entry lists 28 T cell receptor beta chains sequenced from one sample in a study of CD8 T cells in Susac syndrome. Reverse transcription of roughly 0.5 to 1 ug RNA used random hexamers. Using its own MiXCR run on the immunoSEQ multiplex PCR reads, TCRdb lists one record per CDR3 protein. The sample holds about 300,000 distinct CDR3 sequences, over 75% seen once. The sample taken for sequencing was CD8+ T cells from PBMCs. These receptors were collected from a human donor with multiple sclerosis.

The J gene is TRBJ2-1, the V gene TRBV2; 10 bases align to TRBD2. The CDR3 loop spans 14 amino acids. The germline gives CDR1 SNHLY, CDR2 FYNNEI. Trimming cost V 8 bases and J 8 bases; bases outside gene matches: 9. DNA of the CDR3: TGTGCCAGCTTCAGCGGGAGGGCCGTAGATGAGCAGTTCTTC. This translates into CASFSGRAVDEQFF.

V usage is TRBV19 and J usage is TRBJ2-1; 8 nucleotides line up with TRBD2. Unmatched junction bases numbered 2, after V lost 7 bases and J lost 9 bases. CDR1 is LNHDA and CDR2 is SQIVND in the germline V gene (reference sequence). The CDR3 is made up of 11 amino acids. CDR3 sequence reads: CASTAGGEQFF. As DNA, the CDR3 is TGTGCCAGTACGGCGGGAGGTGAGCAGTTCTTC.

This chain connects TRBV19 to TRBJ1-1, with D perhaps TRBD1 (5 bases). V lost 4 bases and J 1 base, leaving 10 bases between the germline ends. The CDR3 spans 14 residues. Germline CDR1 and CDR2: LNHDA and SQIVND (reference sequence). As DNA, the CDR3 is TGTGCCAGTAGTACTTACACAGGGAACACTGAAGCTTTCTTT. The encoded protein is CASSTYTGNTEAFF.

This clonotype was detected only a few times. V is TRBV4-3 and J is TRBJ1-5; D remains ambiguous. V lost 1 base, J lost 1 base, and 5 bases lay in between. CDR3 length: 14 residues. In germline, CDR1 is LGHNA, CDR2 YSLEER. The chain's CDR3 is CASSQVWSNQPQHF. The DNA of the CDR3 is TGCGCCAGCAGCCAAGTTTGGAGCAATCAGCCCCAGCATTTT.

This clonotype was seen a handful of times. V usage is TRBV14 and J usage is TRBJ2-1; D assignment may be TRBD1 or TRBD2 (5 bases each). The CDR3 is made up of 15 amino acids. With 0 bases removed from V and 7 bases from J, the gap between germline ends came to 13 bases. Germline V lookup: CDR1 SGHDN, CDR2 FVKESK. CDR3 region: CASSQDGDRENEQFF. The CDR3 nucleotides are TGTGCCAGCAGCCAAGATGGGGACCGCGAGAATGAGCAGTTCTTC. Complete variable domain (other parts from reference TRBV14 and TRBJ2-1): EAGVTQFPSHSVIEKGQTVTLRCDPISGHDNLYWYRRVMGKEIKFLLHFVKESKQDESGMPNNRFLAERTGGTYSTLKVQPAELEDSGVYFCASSQDGDRENEQFFGPGTRLTVL.

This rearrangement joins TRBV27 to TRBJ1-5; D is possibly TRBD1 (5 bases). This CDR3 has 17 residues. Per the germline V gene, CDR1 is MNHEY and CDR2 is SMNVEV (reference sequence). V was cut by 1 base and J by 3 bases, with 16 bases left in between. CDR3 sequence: CASSLLGAGDPNQPQHF. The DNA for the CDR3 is TGTGCCAGCAGTTTATTGGGTGCGGGGGACCCCAATCAGCCCCAGCATTTT.

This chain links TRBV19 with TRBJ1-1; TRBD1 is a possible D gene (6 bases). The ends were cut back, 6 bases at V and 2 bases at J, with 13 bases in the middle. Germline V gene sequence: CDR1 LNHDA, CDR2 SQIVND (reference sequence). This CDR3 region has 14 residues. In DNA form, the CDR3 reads TGTGCCAGTAGCCTCGGACAGATCAACACTGAAGCTTTCTTT. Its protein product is CASSLGQINTEAFF.

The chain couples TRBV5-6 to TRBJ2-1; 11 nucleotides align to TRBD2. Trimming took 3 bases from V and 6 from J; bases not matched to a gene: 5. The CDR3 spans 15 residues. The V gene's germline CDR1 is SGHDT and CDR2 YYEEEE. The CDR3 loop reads CASSYLAGGSNEQFF. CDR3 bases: TGTGCCAGCAGCTACCTAGCGGGAGGTAGCAATGAGCAGTTCTTC.

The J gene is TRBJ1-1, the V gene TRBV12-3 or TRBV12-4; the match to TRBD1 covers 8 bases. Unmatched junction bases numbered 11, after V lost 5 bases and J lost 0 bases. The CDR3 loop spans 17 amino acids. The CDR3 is CASSPRAGGKMNTEAFF. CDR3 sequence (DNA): TGTGCCAGCAGTCCCCGGGCAGGGGGCAAGATGAACACTGAAGCTTTCTTT.

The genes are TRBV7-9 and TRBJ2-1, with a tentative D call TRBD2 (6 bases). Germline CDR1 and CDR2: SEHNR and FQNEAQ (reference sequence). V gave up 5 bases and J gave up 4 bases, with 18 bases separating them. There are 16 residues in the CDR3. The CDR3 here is CASSLPGTGTYNEQFF. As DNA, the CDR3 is TGTGCCAGCAGCCTGCCCGGGACGGGGACTTACAATGAGCAGTTCTTC. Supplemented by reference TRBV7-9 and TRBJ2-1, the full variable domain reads DTGVSQNPRHKITKRGQNVTFRCDPISEHNRLYWYRQTLGQGPEFLTYFQNEAQLEKSRLLSDRFSAERPKGSFSTLEIQRTEQGDSAMYLCASSLPGTGTYNEQFFGPGTRLTVL.

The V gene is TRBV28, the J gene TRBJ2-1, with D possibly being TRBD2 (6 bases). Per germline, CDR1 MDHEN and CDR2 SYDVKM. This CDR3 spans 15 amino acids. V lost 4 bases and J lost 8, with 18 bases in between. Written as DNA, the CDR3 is TGTGCCAGCAGTTCCGGGAGAGTACCTAGGGATGAGCAGTTCTTC. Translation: CASSSGRVPRDEQFF.

DNA for the CDR3: TGTGCCAGCAGCCAAGATCCAGCGGCCGCTAACTACGAGCAGTACTTC. As protein: CASSQDPAAANYEQYF. The genes are TRBV4-2 and TRBJ2-7; TRBD2 is a possible D gene (5 bases). Looked up from germline, CDR1 is LGHNA and CDR2 is YNFKEQ. This CDR3 comprises 16 residues. V lost 0 bases to trimming and J lost 3 bases, with 15 bases between them.

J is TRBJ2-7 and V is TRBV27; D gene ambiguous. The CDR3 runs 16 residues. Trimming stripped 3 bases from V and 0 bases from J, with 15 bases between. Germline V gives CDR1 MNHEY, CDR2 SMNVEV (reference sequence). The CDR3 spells CASSFSLGQNSYEQYF. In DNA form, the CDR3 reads TGTGCCAGCAGTTTCAGTCTAGGCCAAAACTCCTACGAGCAGTACTTC.

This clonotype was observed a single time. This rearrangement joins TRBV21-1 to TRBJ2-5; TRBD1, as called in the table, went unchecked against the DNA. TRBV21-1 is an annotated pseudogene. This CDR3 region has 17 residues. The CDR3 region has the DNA TGTGCCAGCAGGTCCGACAGGAGAGGGGGGATAAAAGAGACCCAGTACTTC. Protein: CASRSDRRGGIKETQYF.

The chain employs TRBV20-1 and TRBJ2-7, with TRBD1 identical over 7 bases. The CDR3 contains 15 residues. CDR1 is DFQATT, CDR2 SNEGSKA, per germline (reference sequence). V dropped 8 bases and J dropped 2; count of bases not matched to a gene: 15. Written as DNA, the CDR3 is TGCAGTTCAAACCCTCAAACGGGACAGACCTACGAGCAGTACTTC. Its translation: CSSNPQTGQTYEQYF.

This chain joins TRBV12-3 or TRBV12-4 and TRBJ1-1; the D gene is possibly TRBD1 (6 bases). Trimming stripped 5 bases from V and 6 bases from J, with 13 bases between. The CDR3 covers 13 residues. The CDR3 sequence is CASSLGGVAEAFF. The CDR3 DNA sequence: TGTGCCAGCAGTCTAGGGGGGGTTGCTGAAGCTTTCTTT.

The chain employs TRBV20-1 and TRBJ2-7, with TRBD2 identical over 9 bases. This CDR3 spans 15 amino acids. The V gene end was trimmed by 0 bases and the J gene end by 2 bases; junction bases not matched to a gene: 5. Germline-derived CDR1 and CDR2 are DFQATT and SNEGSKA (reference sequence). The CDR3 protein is CSARDGSSGTYEQYF. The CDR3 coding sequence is TGCAGTGCTAGAGATGGCTCTAGCGGGACCTACGAGCAGTACTTC.

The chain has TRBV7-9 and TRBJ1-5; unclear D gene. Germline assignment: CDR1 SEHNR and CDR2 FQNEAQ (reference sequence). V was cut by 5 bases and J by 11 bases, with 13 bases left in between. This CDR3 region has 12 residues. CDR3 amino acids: CASSPFNQSQHF. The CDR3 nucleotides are TGTGCCAGCAGCCCCTTTAATCAATCCCAGCATTTT.

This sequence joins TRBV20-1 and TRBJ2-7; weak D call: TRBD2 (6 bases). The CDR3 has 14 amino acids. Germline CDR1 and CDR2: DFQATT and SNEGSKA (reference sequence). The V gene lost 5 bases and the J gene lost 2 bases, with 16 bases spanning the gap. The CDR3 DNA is TGCAGTGCTCATCCTAGGAGGGCGACCTACGAGCAGTACTTC. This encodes CSAHPRRATYEQYF.

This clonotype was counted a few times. CDR3 residues: CASSQGRTGGKYEQFF. CDR3 coding DNA: TGCGCCAGCAGCCAGGGAAGGACAGGGGGGAAATACGAGCAGTTCTTC. The V gene is TRBV4-3, the J gene TRBJ2-1, with 10 bases identical to TRBD1. The CDR3 loop spans 16 amino acids. Trimming at V came to 3 bases and at J to 10 bases, leaving 12 bases not matched to a gene. Germline loops: CDR1 LGHNA, CDR2 YSLEER.

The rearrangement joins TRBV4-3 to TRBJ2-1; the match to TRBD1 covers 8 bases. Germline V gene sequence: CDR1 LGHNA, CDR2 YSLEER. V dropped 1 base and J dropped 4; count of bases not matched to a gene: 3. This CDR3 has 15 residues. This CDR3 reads CASSQAQGDYNEQFF. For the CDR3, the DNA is TGCGCCAGCAGCCAAGCACAGGGGGATTACAATGAGCAGTTCTTC.

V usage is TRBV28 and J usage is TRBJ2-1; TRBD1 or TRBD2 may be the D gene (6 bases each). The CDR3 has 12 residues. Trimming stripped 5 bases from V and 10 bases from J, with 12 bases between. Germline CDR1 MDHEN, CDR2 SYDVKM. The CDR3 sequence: CASSPGGEEQFF. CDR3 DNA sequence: TGTGCCAGCAGTCCCGGGGGCGAAGAGCAGTTCTTC.

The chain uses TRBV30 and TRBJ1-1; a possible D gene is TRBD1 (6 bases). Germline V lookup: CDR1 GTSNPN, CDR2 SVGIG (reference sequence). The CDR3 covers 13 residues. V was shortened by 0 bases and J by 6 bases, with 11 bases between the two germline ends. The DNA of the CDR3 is TGTGCCTGGAGTGTACTAGGGGGGTCTGAAGCTTTCTTT. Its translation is CAWSVLGGSEAFF.

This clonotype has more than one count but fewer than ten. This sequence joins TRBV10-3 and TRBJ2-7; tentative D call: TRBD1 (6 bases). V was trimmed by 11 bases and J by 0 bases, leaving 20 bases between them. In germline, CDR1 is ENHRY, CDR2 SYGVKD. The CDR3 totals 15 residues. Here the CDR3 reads CASRPPGQGSYEQYF. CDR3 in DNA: TGTGCCTCCAGGCCCCCGGGACAAGGCTCCTACGAGCAGTACTTC.

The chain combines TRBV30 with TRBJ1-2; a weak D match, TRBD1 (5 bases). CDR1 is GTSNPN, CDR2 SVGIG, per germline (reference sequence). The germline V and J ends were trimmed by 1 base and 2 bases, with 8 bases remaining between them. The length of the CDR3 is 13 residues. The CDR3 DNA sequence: TGTGCCTGGAGTGCGGACACAAACTATGGCTACACCTTC. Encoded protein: CAWSADTNYGYTF.

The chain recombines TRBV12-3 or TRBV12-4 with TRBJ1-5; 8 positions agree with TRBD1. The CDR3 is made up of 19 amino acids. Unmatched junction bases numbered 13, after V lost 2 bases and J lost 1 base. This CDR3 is CASSLNYRGTLESNQPQHF. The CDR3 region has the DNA TGTGCCAGCAGTTTAAATTACAGGGGGACTTTGGAAAGCAATCAGCCCCAGCATTTT.

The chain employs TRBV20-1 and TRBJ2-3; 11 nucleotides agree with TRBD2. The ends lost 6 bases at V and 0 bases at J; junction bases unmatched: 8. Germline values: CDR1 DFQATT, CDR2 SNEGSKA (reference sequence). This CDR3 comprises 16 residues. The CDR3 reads CSARPRLAGSTDTQYF. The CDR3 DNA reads TGCAGTGCCAGACCCCGACTAGCGGGGAGCACAGATACGCAGTATTTT.

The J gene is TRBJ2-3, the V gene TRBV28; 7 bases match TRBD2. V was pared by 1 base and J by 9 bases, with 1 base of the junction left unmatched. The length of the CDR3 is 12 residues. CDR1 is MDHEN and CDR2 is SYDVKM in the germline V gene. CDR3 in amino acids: CASSLSGRTQYF. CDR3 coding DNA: TGTGCCAGCAGTTTATCCGGGAGGACGCAGTATTTT.